The 20 T cell receptor beta chains given below trace back to one sample, sequenced in a study of shared clonotypes between healthy human individuals (TCRdb year 2020). Library method: the immunoSEQ multiplex PCR assay. Imported from immuneACCESS, the table was reduced by TCRdb to in-frame sequences with V and J called. These copies leave out some clones; in studies compared against another copy, an unresolved V gene accounts for under half, and the cause of the remainder is not known. The sample table lists about 1.5 million clones, about 98% of them with a count of one. The leading ten clones occupy roughly 0.45% of the sample. Sample: naive CD4+ T cells sorted from blood. The cell subset or site label, as the study defines it: CD45RA+ positively selected. These receptor sequences come from a man aged 30 to 45 in good health.

This clone has a single count. V usage is TRBV5-1 and J usage is TRBJ1-3; no clear D. V was cut by 0 bases and J by 0 bases, with 10 bases left in between. Germline V gene data show CDR1 as SGHRS and CDR2 as YFSETQ. The CDR3 consists of 16 residues. Here the CDR3 reads CASSLDEGGSGNTIYF. The CDR3, as DNA: TGCGCCAGCAGCTTGGATGAGGGTGGCTCTGGAAACACCATATATTTT.

V gene TRBV5-1 combines with J gene TRBJ2-1; 12 bases are a match to TRBD1. The CDR3 has 16 residues. V was clipped by 4 bases and J by 7 bases; unmatched bases: 9. Germline V gene sequence: CDR1 SGHRS, CDR2 YFSETQ. The chain's CDR3 is CASSGGTGGNWNEQFF. Written as DNA, the CDR3 is TGCGCCAGCAGCGGAGGGACAGGGGGCAATTGGAATGAGCAGTTCTTC.

J is TRBJ2-4 and V is TRBV5-1, with D perhaps TRBD1 (5 bases). Trimming cost V 2 bases and J 10 bases, with 13 bases left between them. Per germline, CDR1 SGHRS and CDR2 YFSETQ. This CDR3 spans 13 amino acids. The CDR3 loop reads CASSFGQGGIQYF. CDR3 DNA sequence: TGCGCCAGCAGCTTTGGGCAGGGCGGTATTCAGTACTTC.

The chain couples TRBV7-9 to TRBJ1-2; D uncertain. Between the trimmed V and J ends, which lost 7 bases and 6 bases, there was a span of 15 bases. The CDR3 is 13 amino acids. The germline V gene encodes CDR1 SEHNR and CDR2 FQNEAQ (reference sequence). CDR3 DNA: TGTGCCAGCAACCGACTATCTACCCATGGCTACACCTTC. It specifies CASNRLSTHGYTF.

The chain links TRBV7-8 to TRBJ2-7; D is unresolved. The CDR3 extends over 12 amino acids. V lost 5 bases and J 0 bases, leaving 5 bases between the germline ends. Germline V gene sequence: CDR1 SGHVS, CDR2 FQNEAQ. The DNA of the CDR3 is TGTGCCAGCAGCCGCACCTCCTACGAGCAGTACTTC. It translates to CASSRTSYEQYF.

The chain couples TRBV5-4 to TRBJ2-1; D remains ambiguous. Germline V gene sequence: CDR1 SGHNT, CDR2 YYREEE (reference sequence). V was trimmed by 2 bases and J by 7 bases, leaving 10 bases between them. This CDR3 contains 13 residues. The CDR3 DNA reads TGTGCCAGCAGCTTTTTAGCACTGAATGAGCAGTTCTTC. Protein product: CASSFLALNEQFF.

The genes are TRBV5-1 and TRBJ2-5; 8 bases line up with TRBD2. Germline assignment: CDR1 SGHRS and CDR2 YFSETQ. CDR3 length: 14 residues. With 7 bases clipped from V and 3 bases from J, the junction kept 8 bases outside the gene matches. As DNA, the CDR3 is TGCGCCAGCGGTCAAGCGGGAGCTGAAGAGACCCAGTACTTC. It specifies CASGQAGAEETQYF.

This chain uses TRBV11-2 with TRBJ2-1, with D uncertain. Looked up from germline, CDR1 is SGHAT and CDR2 is FQNNGV. V shed 1 base and J shed 5 bases, with 15 bases lying between them. This CDR3 has 16 amino acids. The CDR3 DNA sequence: TGTGCCAGCAGCTTAGTCCTAGGAGAGGCACACAATGAGCAGTTCTTC. It is translated as CASSLVLGEAHNEQFF. Full variable domain (remainder filled in from reference TRBV11-2 and TRBJ2-1): EAGVAQSPRYKIIEKRQSVAFWCNPISGHATLYWYQQILGQGPKLLIQFQNNGVVDDSQLPKDRFSAERLKGVDSTLKIQPAKLEDSAVYLCASSLVLGEAHNEQFFGPGTRLTVL.

V gene TRBV9 combines with J gene TRBJ1-1; D unresolved. Germline assignment: CDR1 SGDLS and CDR2 YYNGEE. The CDR3 length is 15 residues. V was shortened by 2 bases and J by 1 base, with 12 bases between the two germline ends. The CDR3 reads CASSVSGRTNTEAFF. CDR3 in DNA: TGTGCCAGCAGCGTGAGCGGTAGGACGAACACTGAAGCTTTCTTT.

The table lists this clone with a count of one. This sequence joins TRBV5-4 and TRBJ2-5, with 11 nucleotides matching TRBD2. The V segment lost 1 base and the J segment 4 bases; nucleotides outside the gene matches: 3. The CDR3 is made up of 15 amino acids. Germline lookup yields CDR1 SGHNT and CDR2 YYREEE (reference sequence). In DNA form, the CDR3 reads TGTGCCAGCAGCTTGAACCTAGCGGGAGGAGAGACCCAGTACTTC. This gives the protein CASSLNLAGGETQYF.

Only a few counts were recorded for this clone. Other DNA sequences within the sample encode an identical CDR3. The chain carries TRBV7-2 and TRBJ2-5; unclear D gene. V gave up 5 bases and J gave up 5 bases, with 6 bases separating them. The CDR3 loop spans 11 amino acids. The germline V gene has CDR1 SGHTA and CDR2 FQGNSA. CDR3 sequence: CASSLKETQYF. The CDR3 DNA follows: TGTGCCAGCAGCCTAAAGGAGACCCAGTACTTC.

The rearrangement uses TRBV5-1 and TRBJ1-5, with a weak D call TRBD1 (5 bases). The CDR3 sequence is 14 residues long. The germline V gene has CDR1 SGHRS and CDR2 YFSETQ. Trimming left V 2 bases short and J 4 bases short, with 10 bases between. The CDR3 region has the DNA TGCGCCAGCAGCTTTGGAGCAGGGAATCAGCCCCAGCATTTT. Translated: CASSFGAGNQPQHF.

The rearrangement uses TRBV11-2 and TRBJ1-3, with D unclear. Germline V gene data show CDR1 as SGHAT and CDR2 as FQNNGV. CDR3 length: 14 amino acids. V shed 0 bases and J shed 4 bases, with 7 bases lying between them. CDR3 amino acids: CASSLEVAGNTIYF. The CDR3 DNA sequence: TGTGCCAGCAGCTTAGAAGTTGCCGGAAACACCATATATTTT.

A remark on this clone: The same CDR3 also results from other DNA sequences found in this sample. This chain joins TRBV18 and TRBJ2-7; 8 nucleotides align to TRBD1. The junction had 7 bases not matched to a gene; V was cut back by 6 bases and J by 3 bases. The CDR3 has 14 amino acids. Germline V CDR1 and CDR2: KGHSH, LQKENI. As DNA, the CDR3 is TGTGCCAGCTCTTCCGGACAGGGTGGCTACGAGCAGTACTTC. Its protein is CASSSGQGGYEQYF.

The chain employs TRBV5-1 and TRBJ2-5, with 9 bases identical to TRBD2. J lost 2 bases, V lost 1 base, and 6 bases had no gene match. CDR3 length: 16 amino acids. The germline V gene has CDR1 SGHRS and CDR2 YFSETQ. CDR3 sequence reads: CASSLFMLAGQETQYF. The CDR3 coding sequence is TGCGCCAGCAGCTTGTTTATGCTAGCGGGACAAGAGACCCAGTACTTC.

V and J are TRBV5-4 and TRBJ1-2; D may be TRBD1 (5 bases). This CDR3 comprises 13 residues. Germline CDR1 SGHNT, CDR2 YYREEE (reference sequence). Trimming cost V 4 bases and J 3 bases, with 10 bases left between them. CDR3 sequence: CASSQGTDYGYTF. CDR3 in DNA: TGTGCCAGCAGCCAAGGGACGGACTATGGCTACACCTTC.

The chain employs TRBV6-6 and TRBJ1-2; D ambiguous. The germline gives CDR1 MNHNY, CDR2 SVGAGI (reference sequence). The V end was cut by 6 bases, the J end by 7 bases, with 12 bases between. This CDR3 has 12 residues. CDR3 sequence: CASSPPTRGYTF. The CDR3 coding sequence is TGTGCCAGCAGCCCTCCCACCCGTGGCTACACCTTC.

The V and J genes are TRBV7-9 and TRBJ2-7; D might be TRBD2 (5 bases). Germline lookup yields CDR1 SEHNR and CDR2 FQNEAQ (reference sequence). The CDR3 is 12 amino acids. Trimming removed 5 bases from V and 2 bases from J, with 7 bases in between. CDR3 in amino acids: CASSIGAYEQYF. The CDR3, as DNA: TGTGCCAGCAGCATCGGGGCCTACGAGCAGTACTTC.

The CDR3 coding sequence is TGCGCCAGCAGTCAGGGACCATCCTACGAGCAGTACTTC. This encodes CASSQGPSYEQYF. This rearrangement joins TRBV10-2 to TRBJ2-7; D is possibly TRBD1 or TRBD2 (5 bases each). CDR3 length: 13 amino acids. The V gene lost 5 bases and the J gene lost 1 base, with 9 bases spanning the gap. The V gene's germline CDR1 is WSHSY and CDR2 SAAADI.

This chain joins TRBV7-3 and TRBJ2-3, with 8 bases fitting TRBD2. CDR1 SGHTA and CDR2 FQGTGA come from the germline V gene. The CDR3 is 18 residues long. V lost 5 bases and J lost 6; bases outside the gene matches: 19. CDR3 in amino acids: CASSMKKSSGPGLDTQYF. The CDR3 DNA is TGTGCCAGCAGCATGAAAAAATCTAGCGGGCCAGGGCTGGATACGCAGTATTTT.